This T cell receptor beta chain was documented in a study of blood T cell repertoires in COVID-19. Whole-study context: From the United States, Italy and Spain came samples of acute and convalescent COVID-19.

Germline V lookup: CDR1 LNHDA, CDR2 SQIVND (reference sequence). With 10 bases removed from V and 6 bases from J, the gap between germline ends came to 15 bases. This CDR3 is built from 12 residues. Sequencing was performed with immunoSEQ multiplex PCR; in TCRdb, only in-frame clones are kept and a portion is missing. The sample consists of roughly 130,000 clones, approximately 84% of them appearing once. This chain uses TRBV19 with TRBJ1-1, with a weak D call TRBD1 (5 bases). Sequenced: peripheral blood. The TCR sequence derives from a woman in her 30s who had recovered from COVID-19. The CDR3 DNA sequence: TGTGCCACTAGACATAAAGGGGCTGAAGCTTTCTTT. The encoded protein is CATRHKGAEAFF. Supplemented by reference TRBV19 and TRBJ1-1, the full variable domain reads DGGITQSPKYLFRKEGQNVTLSCEQNLNHDAMYWYRQDPGQGLRLIYYSQIVNDFQKGDIAEGYSVSREKKESFPLTVTSAQKNPTAFYLCATRHKGAEAFFGQGTRLTVV.